This T cell receptor (beta chain) was recorded in a study of blood T cell repertoires in COVID-19. Study at large: Italy, Spain and the United States were the sources of the convalescent and acute COVID-19 samples. PBMCs, B-cell-depleted T cells, or T cells provided the cDNA or gDNA that made up the material.

In the study's own analysis: Scientists estimated how many nucleated cells there were by amplifying reference gene primers. Method: immunoSEQ multiplex PCR; TCRdb's copy keeps in-frame clones and lacks some. That table furnishes V, J and clone size, whereas the DNA furnished D and trimming. The top ten clones hold more than 20% of a sample with roughly 43,000 clones, over 75% of them seen once. The CDR3 runs 15 residues. Germline V lookup: CDR1 SGHNT, CDR2 YYREEE (reference sequence). Trimming took off 4 bases at V and 3 bases at J, with 13 bases between the two ends. This sequence originates from a woman aged 60-75 years with acute or convalescent COVID-19. The V call is TRBV5-4, the J call TRBJ1-4; no clear D gene. The sequenced material came from peripheral blood. The CDR3 nucleotides read TGTGCCAGCAGCATAGAACCCGGGGCTAATGAAAAACTGTTTTTT. It specifies CASSIEPGANEKLFF.